This T cell receptor (beta chain) appears in the sequencing data of a study of blood T cell repertoires in COVID-19. About the study: Samples taken during acute and convalescent COVID-19 were collected in the United States, Italy and Spain.

Assay used: immunoSEQ multiplex PCR; TCRdb lists only in-frame clones, some missing. The sample lists hundreds of thousands of clones; roughly 88% were seen once. The V gene lost 0 bases and the J gene lost 8 bases, with 13 bases spanning the gap. CDR3 length: 15 residues. Germline V gives CDR1 KGHSH, CDR2 LQKENI. The sequence was collected from a young man who had recovered from COVID-19. What was sequenced was PBMCs or T cells enriched from blood (not recorded which). This chain connects TRBV18 to TRBJ1-4, with D perhaps TRBD1 (5 bases). The CDR3 DNA reads TGTGCCAGCTCACCACCGGTACAGGTTGGAGAAAAACTGTTTTTT. It translates to CASSPPVQVGEKLFF.